A selection of T cell receptor beta chains follows, all from one sample in a study of neurological immune-mediated disorders. TCRdb reanalysed the 5' RACE reads using MiXCR and keeps one entry per CDR3 protein. The repertoire holds tens of thousands of distinct CDR3 sequences, with roughly 4.5% as singletons. The sequenced material came from PBMCs. The receptors derive from a woman aged 55-75 years with multiple sclerosis. Each CDR3 is given without its conserved first and last residue.

V gene	J gene	CDR3 protein
TRBV5-1	TRBJ2-3	ASSLELAGAAVRTDTQY
TRBV5-1	TRBJ2-6	ASTPGTGNSGANVLT
TRBV7-8	TRBJ2-3	ASSRNRGTTDTQY
TRBV20-1	TRBJ1-4	SASPGTGGYNEKLF
TRBV2	TRBJ2-7	ASSEDTRREQY
TRBV5-1	TRBJ1-2	ASSDSRGRANYGYT
TRBV4-1	TRBJ2-1	ASSQANEQF
TRBV5-1	TRBJ1-2	ASSPRQGARVVGT
TRBV20-1	TRBJ1-2	SARGETNYGYT
TRBV11-2	TRBJ2-1	ASSLGGDRFYNEQF
TRBV5-1	TRBJ1-1	ASREQPQGENTEAF
TRBV20-1	TRBJ2-3	SAGDRLAGAQY
TRBV3-1	TRBJ2-1	ASSQDLRDKQHNEQF
TRBV6-5	TRBJ1-2	ASSYLTGLGGYT
TRBV24-1	TRBJ2-2	ATGLAGLNTGELF
TRBV20-1	TRBJ2-2	SARDPDKANTGELF
TRBV20-1	TRBJ1-1	SARDEGTGADTEAF
TRBV11-2	TRBJ2-3	ASSLRQVDRQDTQY
TRBV7-9	TRBJ2-1	ASSLHLSEPYNEQF
TRBV10-3	TRBJ2-1	AISDPDRFQPEEQF
TRBV12-3/TRBV12-4	TRBJ1-4	ASSLSGVEKLF
TRBV5-6	TRBJ2-5	ASSFALAGVQETQY
TRBV3-1	TRBJ2-3	ASSLPGPTRPDTQY
TRBV20-1	TRBJ1-1	SASHGRSGTEAF
TRBV12-3/TRBV12-4	TRBJ2-1	ASSLGTSNEQF
TRBV9	TRBJ2-1	ASSVAESSYNEQF
TRBV5-1	TRBJ1-2	ASSQTTFNYGYT
TRBV7-2	TRBJ2-3	ASSSTHSSTDTQY
TRBV20-1	TRBJ2-7	SALISYEQY
TRBV5-1	TRBJ2-1	ASSLAEWGLRDKAF
TRBV7-6	TRBJ2-3	ASSPQASTDTQY
TRBV9	TRBJ1-2	ASSVGGHSYGYT
TRBV12-3/TRBV12-4	TRBJ2-4	ASNTARPISKNIQY
TRBV6-5	TRBJ1-1	ASRRGQGRNPEAF
TRBV11-3	TRBJ2-1	ASSSATGFNEQF
TRBV29-1	TRBJ1-2	SVESGQGYYGYT
TRBV20-1	TRBJ2-3	SARPSQVDTQY
TRBV15	TRBJ2-2	ATSSLLTGELF
TRBV15	TRBJ1-1	ATSSGGVSGAF
TRBV3-1	TRBJ1-2	ASSQDRGNYGYT
TRBV20-1	TRBJ1-5	SARDPGTDQPQH
TRBV6-2/TRBV6-3	TRBJ2-5	ASRPLKTSGGQETQY
TRBV10-2	TRBJ2-5	ASSVPPTGPGETQY
TRBV7-8	TRBJ1-3	ASSSRRGDILRARGGNTIY
TRBV4-1	TRBJ2-7	ASSQEGVSGSRSYEQY